These 2 T cell receptor beta chains originate from one sample sequenced in a study of T-cell memory formation after mild COVID-19. Via MiXCR, TCRdb re-called the 5' RACE reads, giving one row per CDR3 protein. The sample shows roughly 370,000 distinct CDR3 sequences, about a sixth of them seen only once. The sample taken for sequencing was PBMCs or a T cell subset sorted from them (not recorded which). The source of these receptors is a young man who had mild COVID-19 (a few samples of this study predate the infection). Cell type and time point are not known.

The chain links TRBV12-3 or TRBV12-4 to TRBJ2-5, with D hard to call. The CDR3 spans 12 residues. With 5 bases removed from V and 2 bases from J, the gap between germline ends came to 6 bases. CDR3 DNA sequence: TGTGCCAGCAGTCGGACGCAAGAGACCCAGTACTTC. Residues: CASSRTQETQYF.

The rearrangement uses TRBV5-1 and TRBJ1-1, with TRBD1 matching over 7 bases. The junction had 8 bases not matched to a gene; V was cut back by 1 base and J by 8 bases. The CDR3 extends over 14 amino acids. Per the germline V gene, CDR1 is SGHRS and CDR2 is YFSETQ. For the CDR3, the DNA is TGCGCCAGCAGCTTGATTTCGACAGGGCAAGAAGCTTTCTTT. This codes for CASSLISTGQEAFF.